Listed below are T cell receptor beta chains from one sample, sequenced in a study of T cell changes during pregnancy in multiple sclerosis. Here immunoSEQ multiplex PCR was the method, and the copy in TCRdb shows in-frame clones only, minus some. Of approximately 94,000 clones listed, 92% are singletons. The source material was peripheral blood, sampled after pregnancy. The receptors shown here come from a female donor with multiple sclerosis, enrolled in a pregnancy study. The CDR3 runs from the conserved cysteine through the conserved F or W. The order of the fields is D gene, J gene, V gene, clone size, CDR3 protein, CDR3 DNA. The D gene is left open where the match is weak. Clone size is given for some rows only: seen once, a few or many times, or a class if the clone is expanded.

d_gene: TRBD2
j_gene: TRBJ2-3
v_gene: TRBV5-1
abundance: NA
CDR3aa: CASSSGVAGGPDTQYF
CDR3nt: TGCGCCAGCAGCAGCGGAGTAGCGGGGGGGCCAGATACGCAGTATTTT

d_gene: TRBD2
j_gene: TRBJ2-2
v_gene: TRBV28
abundance: NA
CDR3aa: CASTRPPSGGVTGELFF
CDR3nt: TGTGCCAGCACCCGACCGCCTAGCGGAGGGGTCACCGGGGAGCTGTTTTTT

d_gene: NA
j_gene: TRBJ1-4
v_gene: TRBV19
abundance: NA
CDR3aa: CASSPQGSEKLFF
CDR3nt: TGTGCCAGTAGTCCCCAGGGCTCTGAAAAACTGTTTTTT

d_gene: NA
j_gene: TRBJ2-4
v_gene: TRBV29-1
abundance: NA
CDR3aa: CSVGGRVGKNIQYF
CDR3nt: TGCAGCGTTGGGGGGCGGGTTGGGAAAAACATTCAGTACTTC

d_gene: NA
j_gene: TRBJ2-7
v_gene: TRBV28
abundance: NA
CDR3aa: CASIEHRASYEQYF
CDR3nt: TGTGCCAGCATCGAACACAGGGCCTCCTACGAGCAGTACTTC

d_gene: TRBD2
j_gene: TRBJ2-5
v_gene: TRBV28
abundance: NA
CDR3aa: CASRGAGEETQYF
CDR3nt: TGTGCCAGCAGGGGAGCGGGGGAAGAGACCCAGTACTTC

d_gene: NA
j_gene: TRBJ2-5
v_gene: TRBV30
abundance: NA
CDR3aa: CAWTTLGGPVETQYF
CDR3nt: TGTGCCTGGACGACCCTGGGAGGTCCGGTGGAGACCCAGTACTTC

d_gene: NA
j_gene: TRBJ1-3
v_gene: TRBV7-9
abundance: NA
CDR3aa: CASSQGNGDSGNTIYF
CDR3nt: TGTGCCAGCAGCCAGGGGAACGGGGACTCTGGAAACACCATATATTTT

d_gene: TRBD1
j_gene: TRBJ1-1
v_gene: TRBV2
abundance: NA
CDR3aa: CASRGTENTEAFF
CDR3nt: TGTGCCAGCAGGGGGACAGAAAACACTGAAGCTTTCTTT

d_gene: NA
j_gene: TRBJ1-5
v_gene: TRBV6-4
abundance: NA
CDR3aa: CASSHQHRAHTQPQHF
CDR3nt: TGTGCCAGCAGTCATCAACACAGGGCCCACACCCAGCCCCAGCATTTT

d_gene: TRBD1
j_gene: TRBJ1-4
v_gene: TRBV7-2
abundance: NA
CDR3aa: CASSPWTGQREKLFF
CDR3nt: TGTGCCAGCAGCCCCTGGACAGGGCAGAGGGAAAAACTGTTTTTT

d_gene: NA
j_gene: TRBJ2-2
v_gene: TRBV4-2
abundance: NA
CDR3aa: CASSHLPGQNTGELFF
CDR3nt: TGTGCCAGCAGCCACCTTCCGGGACAGAACACCGGGGAGCTGTTTTTT

d_gene: NA
j_gene: TRBJ1-5
v_gene: TRBV2
abundance: once
CDR3aa: CASKLGQGYQPQHF
CDR3nt: TGTGCCAGCAAACTTGGGCAGGGGTATCAGCCCCAGCATTTT

d_gene: NA
j_gene: TRBJ2-1
v_gene: TRBV9
abundance: once
CDR3aa: CASSAQYRGGYNEQFF
CDR3nt: TGTGCCAGCAGCGCCCAGTACAGGGGGGGGTACAATGAGCAGTTCTTC

d_gene: NA
j_gene: TRBJ2-7
v_gene: TRBV5-1
abundance: NA
CDR3aa: CASSQNYEQYF
CDR3nt: TGCGCCAGCAGCCAGAACTACGAGCAGTACTTC

d_gene: NA
j_gene: TRBJ1-1
v_gene: TRBV30
abundance: once
CDR3aa: CAWVTRRVRGTEAFF
CDR3nt: TGTGCCTGGGTAACCCGGCGGGTGCGCGGCACTGAAGCTTTCTTT

d_gene: TRBD2
j_gene: TRBJ2-5
v_gene: TRBV2
abundance: NA
CDR3aa: CASRGNGGRAHQETQYF
CDR3nt: TGTGCCAGCAGGGGGAATGGCGGGAGGGCCCACCAAGAGACCCAGTACTTC

d_gene: NA
j_gene: TRBJ2-5
v_gene: TRBV5-1
abundance: NA
CDR3aa: CASSLAFPETQYF
CDR3nt: TGCGCCAGCAGCTTGGCCTTTCCGGAGACCCAGTACTTC

d_gene: TRBD2
j_gene: TRBJ2-1
v_gene: TRBV18
abundance: NA
CDR3aa: CASSPSGEYNEQFF
CDR3nt: TGTGCCAGCTCACCAAGCGGGGAATACAATGAGCAGTTCTTC

d_gene: NA
j_gene: TRBJ2-7
v_gene: TRBV23-1
abundance: NA
CDR3aa: CASSQGFRESPKGVRSYEQYF
CDR3nt: TGCGCCAGCAGTCAAGGATTTAGGGAGAGTCCTAAGGGAGTCAGATCCTACGAGCAGTACTTC

d_gene: TRBD2
j_gene: TRBJ2-1
v_gene: TRBV5-6
abundance: NA
CDR3aa: CASSFSVAGGLNEQFF
CDR3nt: TGTGCCAGCAGCTTTAGTGTAGCGGGAGGCCTAAATGAGCAGTTCTTC

d_gene: NA
j_gene: TRBJ1-5
v_gene: TRBV4-1
abundance: NA
CDR3aa: CASSQEWSQAGQPQHF
CDR3nt: TGCGCCAGCAGCCAAGAATGGTCGCAGGCGGGCCAGCCCCAGCATTTT

d_gene: NA
j_gene: TRBJ2-3
v_gene: TRBV11-3
abundance: NA
CDR3aa: CASSLTGGTDTQYF
CDR3nt: TGTGCCAGCAGCTTAACGGGAGGCACAGATACGCAGTATTTT

d_gene: NA
j_gene: TRBJ1-2
v_gene: TRBV29-1
abundance: NA
CDR3aa: CSVRATDIPYGYTF
CDR3nt: TGCAGCGTTCGAGCGACGGACATTCCCTATGGCTACACCTTC

d_gene: TRBD2
j_gene: TRBJ2-6
v_gene: TRBV5-4
abundance: once
CDR3aa: CASSLRRGGGSGANVLTF
CDR3nt: TGTGCCAGCAGCTTGCGACGTGGGGGGGGCTCTGGGGCCAACGTCCTGACTTTC

d_gene: NA
j_gene: TRBJ2-6
v_gene: TRBV2
abundance: NA
CDR3aa: CASRGGFPSGANVLTF
CDR3nt: TGTGCCAGCAGAGGCGGCTTCCCCTCTGGGGCCAACGTCCTGACTTTC

d_gene: NA
j_gene: TRBJ1-2
v_gene: TRBV19
abundance: NA
CDR3aa: CASSIDRNGYTF
CDR3nt: TGTGCCAGTAGTATAGACAGAAACGGCTACACCTTC

d_gene: TRBD1
j_gene: TRBJ1-4
v_gene: TRBV5-1
abundance: NA
CDR3aa: CASSFFNPWDRSEKLFF
CDR3nt: TGCGCCAGCAGCTTTTTTAACCCTTGGGACAGGTCTGAAAAACTGTTTTTT

d_gene: NA
j_gene: TRBJ1-2
v_gene: TRBV7-3
abundance: few
CDR3aa: CASSFGRGRGYTF
CDR3nt: TGTGCCAGCAGCTTCGGCAGGGGTAGGGGCTACACCTTC

d_gene: TRBD1
j_gene: TRBJ2-7
v_gene: TRBV23-1
abundance: NA
CDR3aa: CASSKRDAADRPDSYEQYF
CDR3nt: TGCGCCAGCAGTAAACGAGACGCAGCGGACAGGCCTGATTCCTACGAGCAGTACTTC

d_gene: NA
j_gene: TRBJ1-5
v_gene: TRBV7-8
abundance: NA
CDR3aa: CASSLEAATNQPQHF
CDR3nt: TGTGCCAGCAGCTTAGAGGCAGCGACGAATCAGCCCCAGCATTTT

d_gene: TRBD1
j_gene: TRBJ1-1
v_gene: TRBV7-2
abundance: NA
CDR3aa: CASSPGTNRGTEAFF
CDR3nt: TGTGCCAGCAGCCCCGGCACGAACAGGGGAACTGAAGCTTTCTTT

d_gene: NA
j_gene: TRBJ2-7
v_gene: TRBV6-5
abundance: once
CDR3aa: CASRGSDAYEQYF
CDR3nt: TGTGCCAGCCGGGGGAGTGACGCTTACGAGCAGTACTTC

d_gene: TRBD1
j_gene: TRBJ1-1
v_gene: TRBV5-4
abundance: NA
CDR3aa: CASHRGGRTEAFF
CDR3nt: TGTGCCAGCCACAGGGGGGGTCGGACTGAAGCTTTCTTT

d_gene: NA
j_gene: TRBJ2-3
v_gene: TRBV14
abundance: NA
CDR3aa: CASSDRQATDTQYF
CDR3nt: TGTGCCAGCAGCGATCGACAGGCCACAGATACGCAGTATTTT

d_gene: TRBD1
j_gene: TRBJ1-1
v_gene: TRBV11-2
abundance: NA
CDR3aa: CASSNHRGLNTEAFF
CDR3nt: TGTGCCAGCAGCAACCACAGGGGACTGAACACTGAAGCTTTCTTT

d_gene: TRBD1
j_gene: TRBJ2-1
v_gene: TRBV30
abundance: NA
CDR3aa: CAWSADIGGFGQFF
CDR3nt: TGTGCCTGGAGCGCCGATATAGGGGGCTTTGGGCAGTTCTTC

d_gene: TRBD1
j_gene: TRBJ2-2
v_gene: TRBV2
abundance: NA
CDR3aa: CASRLGTGRRGTGELFF
CDR3nt: TGTGCCAGCAGGTTAGGGACAGGGAGAAGAGGAACCGGGGAGCTGTTTTTT

d_gene: NA
j_gene: TRBJ2-7
v_gene: TRBV18
abundance: NA
CDR3aa: CASSGPIREQYF
CDR3nt: TGTGCCAGCTCAGGTCCGATACGGGAGCAGTACTTC